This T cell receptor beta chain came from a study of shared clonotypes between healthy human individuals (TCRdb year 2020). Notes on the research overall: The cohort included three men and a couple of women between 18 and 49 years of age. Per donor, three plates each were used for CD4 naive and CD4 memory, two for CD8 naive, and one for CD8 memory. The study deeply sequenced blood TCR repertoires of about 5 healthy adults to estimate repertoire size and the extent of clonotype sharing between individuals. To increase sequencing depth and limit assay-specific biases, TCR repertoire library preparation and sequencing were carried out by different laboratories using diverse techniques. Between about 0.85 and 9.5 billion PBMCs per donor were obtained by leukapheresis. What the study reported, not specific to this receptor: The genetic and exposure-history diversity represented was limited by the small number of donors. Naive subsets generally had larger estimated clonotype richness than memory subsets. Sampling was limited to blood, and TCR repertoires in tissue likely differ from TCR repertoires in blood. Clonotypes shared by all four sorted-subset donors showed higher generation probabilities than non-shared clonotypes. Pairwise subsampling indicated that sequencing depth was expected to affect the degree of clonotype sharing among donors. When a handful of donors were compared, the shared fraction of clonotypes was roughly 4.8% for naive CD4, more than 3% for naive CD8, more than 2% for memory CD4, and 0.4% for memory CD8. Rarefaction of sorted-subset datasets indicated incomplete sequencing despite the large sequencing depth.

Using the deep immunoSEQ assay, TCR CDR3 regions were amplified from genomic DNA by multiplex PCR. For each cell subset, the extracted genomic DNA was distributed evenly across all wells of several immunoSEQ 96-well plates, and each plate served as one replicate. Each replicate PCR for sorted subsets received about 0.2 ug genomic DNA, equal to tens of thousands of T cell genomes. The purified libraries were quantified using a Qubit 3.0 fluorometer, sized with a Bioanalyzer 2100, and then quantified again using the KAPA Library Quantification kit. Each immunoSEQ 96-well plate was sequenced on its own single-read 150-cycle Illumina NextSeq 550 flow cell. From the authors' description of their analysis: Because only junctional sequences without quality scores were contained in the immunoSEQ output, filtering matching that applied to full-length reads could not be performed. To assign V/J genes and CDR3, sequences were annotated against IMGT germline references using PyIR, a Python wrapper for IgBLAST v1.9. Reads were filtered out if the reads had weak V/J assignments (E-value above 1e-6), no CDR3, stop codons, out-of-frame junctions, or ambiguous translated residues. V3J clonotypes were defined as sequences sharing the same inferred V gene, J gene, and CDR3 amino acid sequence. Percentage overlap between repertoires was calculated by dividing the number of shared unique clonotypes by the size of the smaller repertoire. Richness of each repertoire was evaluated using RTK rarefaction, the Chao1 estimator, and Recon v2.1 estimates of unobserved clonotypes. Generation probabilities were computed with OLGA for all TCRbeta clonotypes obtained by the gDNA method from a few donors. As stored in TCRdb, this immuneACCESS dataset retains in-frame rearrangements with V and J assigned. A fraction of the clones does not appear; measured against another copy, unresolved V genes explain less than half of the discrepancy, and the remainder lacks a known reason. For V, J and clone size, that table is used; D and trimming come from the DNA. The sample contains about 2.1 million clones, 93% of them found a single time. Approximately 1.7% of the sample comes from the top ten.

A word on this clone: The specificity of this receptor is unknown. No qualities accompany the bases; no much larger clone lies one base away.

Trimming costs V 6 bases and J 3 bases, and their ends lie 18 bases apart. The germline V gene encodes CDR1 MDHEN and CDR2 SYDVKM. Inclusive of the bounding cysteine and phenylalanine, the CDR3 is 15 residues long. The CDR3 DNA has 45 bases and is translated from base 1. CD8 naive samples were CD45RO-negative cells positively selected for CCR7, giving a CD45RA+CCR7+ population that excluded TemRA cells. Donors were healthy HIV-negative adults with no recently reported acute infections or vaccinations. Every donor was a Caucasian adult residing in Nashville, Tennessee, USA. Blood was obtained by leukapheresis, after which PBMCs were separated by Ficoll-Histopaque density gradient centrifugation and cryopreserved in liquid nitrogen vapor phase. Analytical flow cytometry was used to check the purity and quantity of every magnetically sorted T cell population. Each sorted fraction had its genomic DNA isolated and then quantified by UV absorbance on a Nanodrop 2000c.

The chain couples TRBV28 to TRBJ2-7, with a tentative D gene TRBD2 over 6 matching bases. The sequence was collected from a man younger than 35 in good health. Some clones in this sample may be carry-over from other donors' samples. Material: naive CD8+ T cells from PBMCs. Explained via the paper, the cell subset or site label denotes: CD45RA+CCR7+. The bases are TGTGCCAGCAGATTAAACGGGGGTAGCTTCTACGAGCAGTACTTC. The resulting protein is CASRLNGGSFYEQYF.